Listed here is a single T cell receptor beta chain. Its antigen specificity is not known. No much larger clone is present one base from it, and per-base qualities are unavailable. This entry belongs to a study of shared clonotypes between healthy human individuals (dated by TCRdb to 2019 to 2021). Regarding the research as a whole: The cohort comprised two women and three men aged 18 to 49 years. To estimate repertoire size and how much clonotype sharing occurs between individuals, the study deeply sequenced the blood TCR repertoires of about 5 healthy adults. Each donor's leukapheresis produced roughly between roughly 0.85 and 9.5 billion PBMCs. For each donor, three plates each were used for CD4 naive and CD4 memory, two plates were used for CD8 naive, and one plate was used for CD8 memory. Different laboratories and diverse techniques were used to prepare libraries and sequence TCR repertoires, to increase sequencing depth and limit assay-specific biases. What the authors observed across the whole study: Incomplete sequencing was indicated by rarefaction of sorted-subset datasets, despite the large sequencing depth. Sharing across a few donors was observed for around 4.8% of naive CD4, less than 4% of naive CD8, 2% to 2.5% of memory CD4, and around 0.4% of memory CD8 clonotypes. Sampling was restricted to blood, and TCR repertoires in tissues likely differ from the TCR repertoires found in blood. Estimated clonotype richness was generally larger for naive than for memory subsets. Pairwise subsampling led to the expectation that sequencing depth would affect the degree of clonotype sharing among donors. Because the study included a small number of donors, the genetic and exposure-history diversity represented was limited. Compared with non-shared clonotypes, clonotypes shared by all four sorted-subset donors had higher generation probabilities.

The CDR3 runs 11 amino acids, cysteine and phenylalanine included. The sequence is cut down to CDR3 DNA, 33 bases in frame from base 1. The germline V gene encodes CDR1 GTSNPN and CDR2 SVGIG (reference sequence). At the junction V is shortened by 2 bases and J by 9 bases, with 9 bases in between. Using the deep immunoSEQ assay, multiplex PCR amplified TCR CDR3 regions from genomic DNA. Extracted genomic DNA from each cell subset was distributed evenly across all wells of several immunoSEQ 96-well plates, and each plate was treated as a replicate. Each replicate PCR for sorted subsets received approximately 220 ng genomic DNA, equal to about 29,000 T cell genomes. The purified libraries were quantified using a Qubit 3.0 fluorometer, sized with a Bioanalyzer 2100, and then quantified again using the KAPA Library Quantification kit. Every immunoSEQ 96-well plate was sequenced on a separate single-read 150-cycle Illumina NextSeq 550 flow cell. Concerning the study's data processing: Because only junctional sequences without quality scores were contained in the immunoSEQ output, filtering matching that applied to full-length reads could not be performed. Sequences were annotated with PyIR, a Python wrapper for IgBLAST v1.9, using IMGT germline references to assign V/J genes and CDR3. Reads were removed for weak V/J assignments (E-value above 1e-6), missing CDR3, stop codons, out-of-frame junctions, or ambiguous translated residues. A V3J clonotype was defined by an identical inferred V gene, J gene, and CDR3 amino acid sequence. Percentage overlap between repertoires was computed as shared unique clonotypes divided by the size of the smaller repertoire. Repertoire richness was assessed with RTK rarefaction, the Chao1 estimator, and Recon v2.1 estimates of unobserved clonotypes. For all TCRbeta clonotypes obtained by the gDNA method from a few donors, generation probabilities were computed with OLGA. TCRdb obtained this table from immuneACCESS and retained in-frame rearrangements with V and J assigned. These tables miss some clones; where compared with another copy, unresolved V genes account for less than half of the shortfall, and the remainder is unexplained. That table is the source of V, J and clone size, and D and trimming were worked out from the DNA. For this sample the table gives a few million clones, of which more than 80% were detected only once. Under 0.15% of the sample is taken by the ten largest.

Healthy HIV-negative adults with no recently reported acute infections or vaccinations were included as donors. Only Caucasian adults living in Nashville, Tennessee, USA were represented among the donors. Magnetic negative selection was used to enrich CD4+ T cells, after which naive cells were positively selected on CD45RA and the negative fraction became the memory subset. Blood was collected by leukapheresis, and PBMCs were isolated by Ficoll-Histopaque density gradient centrifugation and then cryopreserved in liquid nitrogen vapor phase. Analytical flow cytometry was used to check the purity and quantity of every magnetically sorted T cell population. From each sorted fraction, genomic DNA was isolated and quantified by UV absorbance on a Nanodrop 2000c.

The TCR sequence derives from a man between 18 and 29 years old in good health. Material: naive CD4+ T cells sorted from blood. The cell subset or site tag for this specimen amounts to: CD45RA+ positively selected. The V and J genes are TRBV30 and TRBJ2-3; no D gene is confidently identified. The DNA sequence is TGTGCCTGGAGTTTTGGCCAAACGCAGTATTTT. This encodes CAWSFGQTQYF. Joined to the reference TRBV30 and TRBJ2-3 proteins, this CDR3 gives the full variable domain: SQTIHQWPATLVQPVGSPLSLECTVEGTSNPNLYWYRQAAGRGLQLLFYSVGIGQISSEVPQNLSASRPQDRQFILSSKKLLLSDSGFYLCAWSFGQTQYFGPGTRLTVL.